Below are 28 T cell receptor beta chains sequenced from a single sample in a study of T cell responses to AZD1222 COVID-19 vaccine. The assay was immunoSEQ multiplex PCR, and TCRdb's table has in-frame clones only and misses some. The sample holds fewer than 110,000 clones; approximately 90% are singletons and the top ten take around 4.5%. The sample was peripheral blood, taken on day 0 of AZD1222 vaccination. The receptor set was obtained from an adult in good health.

DNA of the CDR3: TGTGCCATCGGAACAGGGGGCGCAATCAATGAGCAGTTCTTC. It yields the protein CAIGTGGAINEQFF. The J gene is TRBJ2-1, the V gene TRBV10-3, with 9 bases lining up with TRBD1. This CDR3 contains 14 residues. Germline V gives CDR1 ENHRY, CDR2 SYGVKD. J was trimmed by 6 bases and V by 8 bases; bases with no gene match: 8.

The chain recombines TRBV24-1 with TRBJ2-1; 7 bases align to TRBD1. This CDR3 has 13 amino acids. Germline CDR1 reads KGHDR; CDR2 reads SFDVKD. V shed 10 bases, J shed 0 bases, and the junction held 2 bases outside the gene matches. The CDR3 reads CATRQGSYNEQFF. DNA for the CDR3: TGTGCCACTCGACAGGGCTCCTACAATGAGCAGTTCTTC.

This chain joins TRBV19 and TRBJ1-4; 8 nucleotides agree with TRBD1. This CDR3 has 14 residues. Unmatched junction bases numbered 6, after V lost 5 bases and J lost 7 bases. Germline assignment: CDR1 LNHDA and CDR2 SQIVND (reference sequence). DNA for the CDR3: TGTGCCAGTAGTGTGCAGGGGGCTCGTGAAAAACTGTTTTTT. It translates to CASSVQGAREKLFF.

The chain recombines TRBV13 with TRBJ1-2; D unclear. The CDR3 is 14 residues long. The V gene's germline CDR1 is PRHDT and CDR2 FYEKMQ (reference sequence). V dropped 4 bases and J dropped 1 base, with 10 bases sitting between them. This CDR3 reads CASSYPGLNYGYTF. The CDR3 coding sequence is TGTGCCAGCAGCTACCCCGGGCTTAACTATGGCTACACCTTC.

The chain joins TRBV15 to TRBJ1-1, with 8 bases identical to TRBD1. The germline gives CDR1 LNHNV, CDR2 YYDKDF (reference sequence). Trimming took 3 bases from V and 2 from J; bases not matched to a gene: 5. The CDR3 spans 15 residues. CDR3 sequence reads: CATSRTGTGNTEAFF. The CDR3 DNA sequence: TGTGCCACCAGCAGGACCGGGACAGGAAACACTGAAGCTTTCTTT.

The rearrangement links TRBV5-6 to TRBJ1-1; D may be TRBD1 (6 bases). The CDR3 has 15 amino acids. CDR1 SGHDT and CDR2 YYEEEE come from the germline V gene. V was pared by 0 bases and J by 3 bases, with 12 bases between. CDR3 in amino acids: CASSLGGQLYTEAFF. The CDR3 DNA reads as TGTGCCAGCAGCTTGGGAGGACAGCTCTACACTGAAGCTTTCTTT.

This clone counts as medium-sized (0.01 to 0.1%). CDR3 amino acids: CAWRTGINTEAFF. Here the CDR3 DNA reads TGTGCCTGGAGGACAGGGATTAACACTGAAGCTTTCTTT. The gene calls are TRBV30 and TRBJ1-1; 7 bases map to TRBD1. The CDR3 is made up of 13 amino acids. The germline V gene encodes CDR1 GTSNPN and CDR2 SVGIG (reference sequence). Trimming at V came to 3 bases and at J to 2 bases, leaving 3 bases not matched to a gene.

This clone was seen just once. The genes are TRBV7-3 and TRBJ2-7; D remains unclear. Germline V gene lookup returns CDR1 SGHTA and CDR2 FQGTGA. The CDR3 has 14 amino acids. Trimming took 0 bases from V and 5 from J, leaving 11 bases between them. CDR3 DNA: TGTGCCAGCAGCTTAACGCCTAAAGGTGACGAGCAGTACTTC. It specifies CASSLTPKGDEQYF.

The chain combines TRBV11-3 with TRBJ2-3; D is perhaps TRBD1 (5 bases). The CDR3 sequence is 15 residues long. Germline CDR1 and CDR2: SGHNT and YENEEA. V lost 1 base and J lost 4, with 12 bases in between. The CDR3 spells CASSLGSGPADTQYF. CDR3 bases: TGTGCCAGCAGCTTAGGGTCAGGGCCGGCAGATACGCAGTATTTT.

The genes are TRBV4-3 and TRBJ2-3; D possibly corresponds to TRBD2 (6 bases). The germline V gene encodes CDR1 LGHNA and CDR2 YSLEER. The CDR3 is 17 residues long. Trimming cost V 3 bases and J 1 base, with 17 bases left between them. This CDR3 is CASSHTPPGGGTDTQYF. The CDR3 nucleotides are TGCGCCAGCAGCCATACCCCCCCCGGCGGGGGCACAGATACGCAGTATTTT.

The DNA for the CDR3 is TGTGCCAGCAATCGAGAGAGGGAGGACTATGGCTACACCTTC. It translates to CASNREREDYGYTF. V usage is TRBV2 and J usage is TRBJ1-2, with D hard to call. This CDR3 spans 14 amino acids. The V gene lost 7 bases and the J gene lost 3 bases, with 15 bases spanning the gap. Germline CDR1 SNHLY, CDR2 FYNNEI.

V is TRBV4-1 and J is TRBJ1-2; D ambiguous. CDR1 and CDR2 from the germline V gene are MGHRA and YSYEKL. Between the trimmed V and J ends, which lost 0 bases and 7 bases, there was a span of 15 bases. CDR3 length: 15 residues. The CDR3 is CASSQDPGAWGGYTF. In nucleotides, the CDR3 is TGCGCCAGCAGCCAAGATCCGGGCGCCTGGGGTGGCTACACCTTC.

V usage is TRBV5-1 and J usage is TRBJ1-2; 9 bases agree with TRBD1. There are 12 residues in the CDR3. Germline V gene sequence: CDR1 SGHRS, CDR2 YFSETQ. The junction had 3 bases not matched to a gene; V was cut back by 4 bases and J by 8 bases. The CDR3 region has the DNA TGCGCCAGCAGCACGGACAGGGGAGGCTACACCTTC. Encoded protein: CASSTDRGGYTF.

The rearrangement uses TRBV2 and TRBJ1-5; 11 bases are shared with TRBD1. Per germline, CDR1 SNHLY and CDR2 FYNNEI. The CDR3 has 15 residues. The V gene end was trimmed by 6 bases and the J gene end by 6 bases; junction bases not matched to a gene: 7. This CDR3 is CASRYGTGGAQPQHF. As DNA, the CDR3 is TGTGCCAGCAGATACGGGACAGGGGGTGCTCAGCCCCAGCATTTT.

CDR3: CASRVSGGPSSYNEQFF. DNA of the CDR3: TGCGCCAGCAGAGTTAGCGGGGGACCTAGCTCCTACAATGAGCAGTTCTTC. The rearrangement links TRBV5-1 to TRBJ2-1; 9 bases line up with TRBD2. CDR3 size: 17 residues. J was trimmed by 0 bases and V by 5 bases; bases with no gene match: 9. Germline loops: CDR1 SGHRS, CDR2 YFSETQ.

The rearrangement joins TRBV28 to TRBJ2-7; weak D call: TRBD1 (5 bases). The CDR3 is made up of 13 amino acids. From germline, CDR1 is MDHEN and CDR2 SYDVKM. Trimming cost V 3 bases and J 3 bases, with 9 bases left between them. In DNA, the CDR3 is TGTGCCAGCAGTTTGGGGCAGGTCTACGAGCAGTACTTC. This encodes CASSLGQVYEQYF.

CDR3 sequence (DNA): TGTGCCAGCGGGTTGGGCAGGAGCACAGATACGCAGTATTTT. It specifies CASGLGRSTDTQYF. The genes are TRBV6-6 and TRBJ2-3; D ambiguous. Germline CDR1 and CDR2: MNHNY and SVGAGI (reference sequence). V gave up 8 bases and J gave up 0 bases, with 12 bases separating them. This CDR3 spans 14 amino acids.

V usage is TRBV5-4 and J usage is TRBJ2-7; possibly TRBD2 for D (7 bases). V lost 4 bases, J lost 3 bases, and 14 bases lay in between. The CDR3 consists of 14 residues. Germline lookup yields CDR1 SGHNT and CDR2 YYREEE (reference sequence). The CDR3 spells CASSRGGGSYEQYF. The DNA for the CDR3 is TGTGCCAGCAGCAGAGGGGGGGGCAGCTACGAGCAGTACTTC.

The chain couples TRBV28 to TRBJ1-1; the D gene is possibly TRBD1 (6 bases). The V gene's germline CDR1 is MDHEN and CDR2 SYDVKM. The CDR3 runs to 13 residues. Trimming pared 7 bases from V and 1 base from J, leaving 10 bases between. Here the CDR3 DNA reads TGTGCCAGCAAGGACAGACCGAACACTGAAGCTTTCTTT. Amino acid sequence: CASKDRPNTEAFF.

This sequence joins TRBV11-2 and TRBJ2-1, with D perhaps TRBD1 or TRBD2 (5 bases each). V was shortened by 2 bases and J by 5 bases, with 10 bases between the two germline ends. The CDR3 consists of 14 residues. Germline CDR1 and CDR2: SGHAT and FQNNGV. This CDR3 is CASSLYLGDNEQFF. The CDR3 DNA follows: TGTGCCAGCAGCTTATATCTGGGGGACAATGAGCAGTTCTTC.

The V call is TRBV6-5, the J call TRBJ1-6; D not resolved. The CDR3 contains 14 residues. The germline gives CDR1 MNHEY, CDR2 SVGAGI. Trimming removed 3 bases at V and 2 bases at J, with 5 bases between. The CDR3 sequence is CASSYHPYNSPLHF. For the CDR3, the DNA is TGTGCCAGCAGTTATCATCCCTATAATTCACCCCTCCACTTT.

This clone turned up a few times. This chain joins TRBV7-8 and TRBJ2-2, with 7 positions matching TRBD2. The CDR3 has 16 residues. The ends lost 0 bases at V and 5 bases at J; junction bases unmatched: 6. CDR1 is SGHVS and CDR2 is FQNEAQ in the germline V gene. The CDR3 region is CASSLAPGGSTGELFF. The CDR3 DNA reads TGTGCCAGCAGCTTAGCGCCTGGCGGGAGTACCGGGGAGCTGTTTTTT.

This chain's CDR3 is CASSQTGGAGEKLFF. Here the CDR3 DNA reads TGTGCCAGCAGCCAGACAGGGGGCGCAGGCGAAAAACTGTTTTTT. The chain uses TRBV7-3 and TRBJ1-4; 10 nucleotides line up with TRBD1. The CDR3 totals 15 residues. CDR1 is SGHTA and CDR2 is FQGTGA in the germline V gene. V gave up 5 bases and J gave up 8 bases; unmatched junction bases: 8.

The V and J genes are TRBV7-9 and TRBJ2-7; D unclear. The germline gives CDR1 SEHNR, CDR2 FQNEAQ (reference sequence). V lost 1 base and J lost 0, with 4 bases in between. The CDR3 runs 13 residues. The chain's CDR3 is CASSLGPSYEQYF. CDR3 coding DNA: TGTGCCAGCAGCTTAGGTCCCTCCTACGAGCAGTACTTC.

This clone was observed once. V gene TRBV12-3 or TRBV12-4 combines with J gene TRBJ2-1; D is ambiguous. The CDR3 runs to 13 residues. V was cut by 7 bases and J by 0 bases, with 7 bases left in between. The DNA of the CDR3 is TGTGCCAGCAAACAGCGCTCCTACAATGAGCAGTTCTTC. Protein sequence: CASKQRSYNEQFF.

This chain uses TRBV5-1 with TRBJ1-2, with D uncertain. The CDR3 runs to 13 residues. Germline V gene lookup returns CDR1 SGHRS and CDR2 YFSETQ. The V end lost 1 base, the J end lost 8 bases, and 12 bases lay between the germline ends. CDR3 loop: CASSLSTGEGYTF. The DNA for the CDR3 is TGCGCCAGCAGCTTGTCGACCGGGGAGGGCTACACCTTC.

A single count supports this clone. The gene calls are TRBV11-3 and TRBJ2-1, with a tentative D call TRBD2 (5 bases). The CDR3 loop spans 14 amino acids. V shed 3 bases and J shed 3 bases, with 9 bases lying between them. Per the germline V gene, CDR1 is SGHNT and CDR2 is YENEEA. In nucleotides, the CDR3 is TGTGCCAGCAGCTTTTCCGGACTCTACAATGAGCAGTTCTTC. Protein product: CASSFSGLYNEQFF. Complete variable domain (other parts from reference TRBV11-3 and TRBJ2-1): EAGVVQSPRYKIIEKKQPVAFWCNPISGHNTLYWYLQNLGQGPELLIRYENEEAVDDSQLPKDRFSAERLKGVDSTLKIQPAELGDSAVYLCASSFSGLYNEQFFGPGTRLTVL.

The chain has TRBV7-2 and TRBJ2-7; a weak D match, TRBD2 (6 bases). The germline V gene encodes CDR1 SGHTA and CDR2 FQGNSA. V dropped 0 bases and J dropped 3 bases, with 21 bases sitting between them. The CDR3 spans 18 residues. CDR3: CASSLASLGGAGRYEQYF. In DNA, the CDR3 is TGTGCCAGCAGCTTAGCGTCGTTAGGAGGTGCGGGACGCTACGAGCAGTACTTC.